The clone carrying this T cell receptor beta chain was seen repeatedly, ten times or more. The antigen remains unidentified. The CDR3 totals 14 residues. Per the germline V gene, CDR1 is SGHAT and CDR2 is FQNNGV. Germline trimming cut 5 bases from V and 2 bases from J; bases unmatched to any gene: 2. Each single cDNA molecule received a unique molecular identifier. TCRdb itself ran the 5' RACE reads through MiXCR, one entry per CDR3 protein. The table shows under 50,000 distinct CDR3 sequences, with approximately 5.6% occurring only once. This sample is part of a study of early T cells in non-severe SARS-CoV-2 infection. Study background: Whole-blood bulk RNA, unsorted, was sequenced, and chains were unpaired. General study findings and limits: Clonotype matching in VDJdb favored anti-spike CD8 responses and did not capture private and CD4 specificities.

This clonotype was sampled from an adult who was a healthcare worker with PCR-confirmed SARS-CoV-2 infection or an uninfected control (not recorded which). This rearrangement joins TRBV11-2 to TRBJ2-5, with 10 bases matching TRBD2. Sequenced: whole blood. As DNA, the CDR3 is TGTGCCAGCAGCCATAGCGGGAGGCAAGAGACCCAGTACTTC. This sequence encodes CASSHSGRQETQYF. Full variable domain (missing parts from reference TRBV11-2 and TRBJ2-5): EAGVAQSPRYKIIEKRQSVAFWCNPISGHATLYWYQQILGQGPKLLIQFQNNGVVDDSQLPKDRFSAERLKGVDSTLKIQPAKLEDSAVYLCASSHSGRQETQYFGPGTRLLVL.